A single sample gave rise to the 18 T cell receptor beta chains below, sequenced in a study of radiotherapy plus CTLA-4 blockade in lung cancer. Assay used: immunoSEQ multiplex PCR; TCRdb lists only in-frame clones, some missing. The repertoire holds some 50,000 clones, with about four fifths as singletons. The input for sequencing was peripheral blood, taken from a patient treated with radiotherapy plus ipilimumab. The receptors were sampled from a human donor with non-small cell lung cancer whose response to radiotherapy plus ipilimumab could not be evaluated.

This clone came up a few times. The J gene is TRBJ1-2, the V gene TRBV7-2; D unclear. Germline V gene data show CDR1 as SGHTA and CDR2 as FQGNSA. The CDR3 runs to 16 residues. Between the trimmed V and J ends, which lost 0 bases and 6 bases, there was a span of 17 bases. CDR3 region: CASSLAFEVSGNGYTF. CDR3 bases: TGTGCCAGCAGCTTAGCGTTTGAGGTGTCGGGGAATGGCTACACCTTC.

The chain recombines TRBV18 with TRBJ1-1, with 8 bases identical to TRBD1. The CDR3 totals 14 residues. The junction had 2 bases not matched to a gene; V was cut back by 4 bases and J by 1 base. Germline loops: CDR1 KGHSH, CDR2 LQKENI. The DNA of the CDR3 is TGTGCCAGCTCACAGGGACAGGCGAACACTGAAGCTTTCTTT. Its translation: CASSQGQANTEAFF.

The rearrangement joins TRBV19 to TRBJ2-1; TRBD2 matches 9 bases. The V gene end was trimmed by 6 bases and the J gene end by 9 bases; junction bases not matched to a gene: 12. Germline V gives CDR1 LNHDA, CDR2 SQIVND (reference sequence). The CDR3 runs to 15 residues. The CDR3 sequence is CASRPPGGSGSEQFF. CDR3 bases: TGTGCCAGTAGACCTCCCGGGGGTAGCGGGAGTGAGCAGTTCTTC.

This clone showed up just once. V usage is TRBV11-2 and J usage is TRBJ1-2; 7 bases map to TRBD1. Per germline, CDR1 SGHAT and CDR2 FQNNGV. J lost 7 bases, V lost 4 bases, and 3 bases had no gene match. CDR3 length: 12 residues. The CDR3 here is CASSSRQGGYTF. The CDR3 DNA reads as TGTGCCAGCAGCTCAAGACAGGGTGGCTACACCTTC.

The chain combines TRBV29-1 with TRBJ1-1; 9 positions agree with TRBD1. Looked up from germline, CDR1 is SQVTM and CDR2 is ANQGSEA. With V trimmed by 3 bases and J by 11 bases, 7 bases remained unmatched. CDR3 length: 12 amino acids. As DNA, the CDR3 is TGCAGCGTTGACACCGGGACAGGGACCGCTTTCTTT. Encoded protein: CSVDTGTGTAFF.

The CDR3 reads CASIEGLAATYEQYF. The CDR3 DNA is TGTGCCAGCATTGAGGGACTAGCGGCTACCTACGAGCAGTACTTC. The V call is TRBV6-1, the J call TRBJ2-7, with 11 nucleotides matching TRBD2. J gave up 2 bases and V 7 bases, and 7 bases lay outside the gene matches. Per germline, CDR1 MNHNS and CDR2 SASEGT. The CDR3 covers 15 residues.

The rearrangement links TRBV28 to TRBJ1-1, with 10 bases matching TRBD1. CDR3 size: 13 residues. V lost 6 bases to trimming and J lost 9 bases; unmatched junction nucleotides: 7. Germline CDR1 and CDR2: MDHEN and SYDVKM. In DNA form, the CDR3 reads TGTGCCAGCAGGGGGACAGGGGTCACCAAAGCTTTCTTT. This encodes CASRGTGVTKAFF. Variable domain in full (rest from reference TRBV28 and TRBJ1-1): DVKVTQSSRYLVKRTGEKVFLECVQDMDHENMFWYRQDPGLGLRLIYFSYDVKMKEKGDIPEGYSVSREKKERFSLILESASTNQTSMYLCASRGTGVTKAFFGQGTRLTVV.

The rearrangement links TRBV2 to TRBJ2-7; 12 nucleotides line up with TRBD1. Losses at the gene ends were 6 bases for V and 5 bases for J; bases not matched to a gene: 2. Germline V gene lookup returns CDR1 SNHLY and CDR2 FYNNEI. The CDR3 length is 13 residues. The CDR3 loop is CASRGTGGDEQYF. The DNA of the CDR3 is TGTGCCAGCAGGGGGACAGGGGGCGACGAGCAGTACTTC.

To note about this clone: Other DNA variants within this sample encode the same CDR3. The chain has TRBV5-4 and TRBJ2-5; D is perhaps TRBD2 (5 bases). Trimming took 0 bases from V and 5 from J, leaving 29 bases between them. The CDR3 consists of 20 residues. Germline CDR1 is SGHNT and CDR2 is YYREEE (reference sequence). In DNA, the CDR3 is TGTGCCAGCAGCTTGGGGGCTCCACTAGACCTCGACTCCTTCCAGGAGACCCAGTACTTC. It encodes CASSLGAPLDLDSFQETQYF.

This chain connects TRBV5-4 to TRBJ1-2; 8 bases line up with TRBD1. Trimming cost V 4 bases and J 7 bases; bases outside gene matches: 6. Germline assignment: CDR1 SGHNT and CDR2 YYREEE (reference sequence). CDR3 length: 13 amino acids. The CDR3 region is CASSPDRAAGYTF. CDR3 bases: TGTGCCAGCAGCCCGGACAGGGCGGCTGGCTACACCTTC.

J is TRBJ1-2 and V is TRBV6-1; the match to TRBD1 covers 11 bases. The J segment lost 8 bases and the V segment lost 6 bases, leaving 8 bases of the junction unmatched. This CDR3 is built from 14 residues. CDR1 and CDR2 from the germline V gene are MNHNS and SASEGT. The chain's CDR3 is CASREDRGRVGYTF. The CDR3 DNA reads as TGTGCCAGCAGGGAGGACAGGGGGCGAGTAGGCTACACCTTC.

The chain uses TRBV7-9 and TRBJ1-2; TRBD1 might be the D (5 bases). V shed 5 bases and J shed 3 bases, with 13 bases lying between them. The CDR3 has 14 amino acids. Per germline, CDR1 SEHNR and CDR2 FQNEAQ (reference sequence). The CDR3 protein is CASSPGTSHYGYTF. The CDR3, as DNA: TGTGCCAGCAGCCCTGGGACTTCACACTATGGCTACACCTTC.

The gene calls are TRBV28 and TRBJ2-7; D perhaps matches TRBD1 (6 bases). The germline V gene has CDR1 MDHEN and CDR2 SYDVKM. V shed 5 bases and J shed 0 bases, with 14 bases lying between them. The CDR3 consists of 15 residues. CDR3 nucleotide sequence: TGTGCCAGCAGTACACAGGGAATAAGCTCCTACGAGCAGTACTTC. Its translation is CASSTQGISSYEQYF.

V usage is TRBV27 and J usage is TRBJ2-1, with unresolved D. The CDR3 covers 13 residues. V lost 3 bases, J lost 9 bases, and 12 bases lay in between. CDR1 is MNHEY, CDR2 SMNVEV, per germline (reference sequence). CDR3 loop: CASSFSIASEQFF. The CDR3, as DNA: TGTGCCAGCAGTTTCTCCATAGCCAGTGAGCAGTTCTTC.

The V gene is TRBV7-2, the J gene TRBJ2-3; 7 positions agree with TRBD1. The CDR3 runs 15 residues. The V segment lost 1 base and the J segment 1 base; nucleotides outside the gene matches: 2. Germline values: CDR1 SGHTA, CDR2 FQGNSA. For the CDR3, the DNA is TGTGCCAGCAGCTTAGGGACAGGCCGCACAGATACGCAGTATTTT. It codes for CASSLGTGRTDTQYF.

The rearrangement joins TRBV7-9 to TRBJ2-1, with 14 bases that match TRBD2. The CDR3 contains 16 residues. Germline CDR1 reads SEHNR; CDR2 reads FQNEAQ (reference sequence). Trimming cost V 5 bases and J 6 bases; bases outside gene matches: 6. The CDR3 is CASSPGTSGSFNEQFF. The CDR3 bases are TGTGCCAGCAGCCCTGGGACTAGCGGGAGTTTCAATGAGCAGTTCTTC.

The CDR3 DNA sequence: TGTGCCAGCAGTGCCCGGACAGGCGGTAACTCTGGAAACACCATATATTTT. Translation gives CASSARTGGNSGNTIYF. The gene calls are TRBV2 and TRBJ1-3; TRBD1 aligns across 7 bases. The V and J ends lost 4 bases and 0 bases, in that order; junction bases with no gene match: 9. The germline V gene has CDR1 SNHLY and CDR2 FYNNEI. The CDR3 loop spans 17 amino acids.

This clone was detected a few times. The V and J genes are TRBV29-1 and TRBJ1-1; a possible D gene is TRBD1 (6 bases). The length of the CDR3 is 11 residues. Deletions cut 4 bases from V and 11 bases from J, with 14 bases between. Germline V gene lookup returns CDR1 SQVTM and CDR2 ANQGSEA. This CDR3 is CSVVRGSGAFF. CDR3 DNA: TGCAGCGTTGTGAGGGGGTCGGGCGCTTTCTTT.